The clone carrying this T cell receptor beta chain was recorded a few times. What it binds is unknown. The data derive from a study of beta chain features in type 1 diabetes. Findings and caveats of the study: Among patients with Type 1 diabetes, TCRB CDR3s were moderately but significantly shorter in every one of the four CD4+ subsets.

Trimming removed 2 bases from V and 4 bases from J; junction bases left unmatched: 9. Germline V lookup: CDR1 MDHEN, CDR2 SYDVKM. The length of the CDR3 is 16 residues. Expressed TCRB transcripts were sequenced because the entire RNA isolate underwent reverse transcription. Method: immunoSEQ multiplex PCR; TCRdb's copy keeps in-frame clones and lacks some. The sample holds hundreds of thousands of clones, about 14% seen once. The rearrangement links TRBV28 to TRBJ2-5; 8 nucleotides line up with TRBD1. Sequencing was performed on naive CD4+ T cells from blood. The sequence was collected from a man between 18 and 29 years old with type 1 diabetes. The CDR3 region has the DNA TGTGCCAGCAGTTTAGGTGGACAGGGCGGGCGAGAGACCCAGTACTTC. Its protein is CASSLGGQGGRETQYF.